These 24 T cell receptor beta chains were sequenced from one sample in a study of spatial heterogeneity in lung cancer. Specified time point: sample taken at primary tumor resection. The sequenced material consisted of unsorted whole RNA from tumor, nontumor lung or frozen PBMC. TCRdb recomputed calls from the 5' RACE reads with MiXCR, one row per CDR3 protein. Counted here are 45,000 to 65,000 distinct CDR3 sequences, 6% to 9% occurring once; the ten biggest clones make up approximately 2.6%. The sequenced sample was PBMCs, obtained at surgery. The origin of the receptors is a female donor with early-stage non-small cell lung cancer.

The CDR3 sequence: CASSDSYGYTF. The CDR3 DNA follows: TGTGCCAGCAGTGACTCCTATGGCTACACCTTC. The chain links TRBV2 to TRBJ1-2; D is ambiguous. Germline V gene sequence: CDR1 SNHLY, CDR2 FYNNEI. CDR3 length equals 11 residues. V lost 3 bases and J lost 4, with 3 bases in between.

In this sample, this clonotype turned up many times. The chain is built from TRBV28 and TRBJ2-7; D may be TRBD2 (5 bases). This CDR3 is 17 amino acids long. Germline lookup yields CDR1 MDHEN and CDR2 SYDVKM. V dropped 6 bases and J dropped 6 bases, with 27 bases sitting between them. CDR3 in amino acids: CASSAIGLAGMGAEQYF. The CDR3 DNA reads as TGTGCCAGCAGCGCTATCGGGCTCGCCGGTATGGGAGCCGAGCAGTACTTC. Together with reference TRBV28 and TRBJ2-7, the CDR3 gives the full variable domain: DVKVTQSSRYLVKRTGEKVFLECVQDMDHENMFWYRQDPGLGLRLIYFSYDVKMKEKGDIPEGYSVSREKKERFSLILESASTNQTSMYLCASSAIGLAGMGAEQYFGPGTRLTVT.

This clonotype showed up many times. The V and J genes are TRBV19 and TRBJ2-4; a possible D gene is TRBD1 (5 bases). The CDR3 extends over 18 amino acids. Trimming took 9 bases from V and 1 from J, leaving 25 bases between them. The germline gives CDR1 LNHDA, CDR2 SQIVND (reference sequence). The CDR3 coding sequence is TGTGCCAGCGGATGGCGGACAACAAATCCAGGCGCCAAAAACATTCAGTACTTC. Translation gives CASGWRTTNPGAKNIQYF. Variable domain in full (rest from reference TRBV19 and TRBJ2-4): DGGITQSPKYLFRKEGQNVTLSCEQNLNHDAMYWYRQDPGQGLRLIYYSQIVNDFQKGDIAEGYSVSREKKESFPLTVTSAQKNPTAFYLCASGWRTTNPGAKNIQYFGAGTRLSVL.

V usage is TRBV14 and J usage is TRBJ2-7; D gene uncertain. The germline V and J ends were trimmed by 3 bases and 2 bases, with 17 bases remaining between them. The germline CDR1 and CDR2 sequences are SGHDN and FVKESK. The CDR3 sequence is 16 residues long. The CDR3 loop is CASSQFRALGAYEQYF. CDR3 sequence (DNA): TGTGCCAGCAGCCAGTTCCGGGCCCTCGGAGCCTACGAGCAGTACTTC.

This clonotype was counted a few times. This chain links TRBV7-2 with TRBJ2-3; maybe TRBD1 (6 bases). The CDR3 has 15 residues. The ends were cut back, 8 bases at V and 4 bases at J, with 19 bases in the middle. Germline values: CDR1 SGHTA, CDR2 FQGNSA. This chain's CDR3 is CASAPRGDRADTQYF. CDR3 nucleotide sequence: TGTGCCAGCGCCCCCAGGGGTGATCGAGCAGATACGCAGTATTTT.

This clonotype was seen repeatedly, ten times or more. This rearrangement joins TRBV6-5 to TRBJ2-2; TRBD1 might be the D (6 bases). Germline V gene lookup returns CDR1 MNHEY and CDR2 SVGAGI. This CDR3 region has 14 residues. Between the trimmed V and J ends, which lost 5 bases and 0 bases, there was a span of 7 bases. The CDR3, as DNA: TGTGCCAGCAGTGACAGGACGAACACCGGGGAGCTGTTTTTT. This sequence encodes CASSDRTNTGELFF.

CDR3 amino acids: CASSSPGTVDTEAFF. The CDR3 nucleotides read TGTGCCAGCAGCTCCCCCGGGACGGTTGACACTGAAGCTTTCTTT. This sequence joins TRBV5-6 and TRBJ1-1, with D possibly matching TRBD1 (5 bases). The CDR3 has 15 amino acids. V lost 3 bases, J lost 3 bases, and 15 bases lay in between. Germline V gene data show CDR1 as SGHDT and CDR2 as YYEEEE.

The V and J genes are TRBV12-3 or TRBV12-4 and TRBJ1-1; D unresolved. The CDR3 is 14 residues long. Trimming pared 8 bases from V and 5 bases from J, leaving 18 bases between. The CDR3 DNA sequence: TGTGCCAGCTCCCGGCTTGGATTTAATACTGAAGCTTTCTTT. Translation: CASSRLGFNTEAFF.

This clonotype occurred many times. This chain's CDR3 is CASSYITSGAFSSYNEQFF. Here the CDR3 DNA reads TGTGCCAGCAGTTACATCACTAGCGGGGCCTTTTCTTCCTACAATGAGCAGTTCTTC. The chain is built from TRBV6-2 or TRBV6-3 and TRBJ2-1, with TRBD2 matching 10 bases. Germline V CDR1 and CDR2: MNHEY, SVGEGT. This CDR3 is 19 amino acids long. J was trimmed by 1 base and V by 2 bases; bases with no gene match: 11.

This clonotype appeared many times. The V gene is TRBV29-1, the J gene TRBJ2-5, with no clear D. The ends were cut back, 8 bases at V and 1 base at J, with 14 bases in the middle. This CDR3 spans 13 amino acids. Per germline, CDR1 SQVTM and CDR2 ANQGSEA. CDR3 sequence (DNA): TGCAGCCTTACTCAGACGGGCCAAGAGACCCAGTACTTC. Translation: CSLTQTGQETQYF. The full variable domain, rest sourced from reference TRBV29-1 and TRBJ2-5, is SAVISQKPSRDICQRGTSLTIQCQVDSQVTMMFWYRQQPGQSLTLIATANQGSEATYESGFVIDKFPISRPNLTFSTLTVSNMSPEDSSIYLCSLTQTGQETQYFGPGTRLLVL.

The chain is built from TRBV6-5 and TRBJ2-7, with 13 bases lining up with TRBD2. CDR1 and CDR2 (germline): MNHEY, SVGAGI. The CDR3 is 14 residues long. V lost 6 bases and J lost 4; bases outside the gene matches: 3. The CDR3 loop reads CASRTSGGLYEQYF. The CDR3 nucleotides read TGTGCCAGCAGGACTAGCGGGGGGCTTTACGAGCAGTACTTC.

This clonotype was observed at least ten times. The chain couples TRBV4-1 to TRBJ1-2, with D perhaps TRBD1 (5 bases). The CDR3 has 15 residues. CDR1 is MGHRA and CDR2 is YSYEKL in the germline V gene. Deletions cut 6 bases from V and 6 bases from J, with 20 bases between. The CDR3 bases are TGCGCCAGCAGTGACAGAACACGGGCAAGGGATGGCTACACCTTC. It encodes CASSDRTRARDGYTF.

The CDR3 DNA is TGCAGTGCTAGGTTCAGGGACTTCACTGAAGCTTTCTTT. This codes for CSARFRDFTEAFF. This sequence joins TRBV20-1 and TRBJ1-1; a possible D gene is TRBD1 (5 bases). The CDR3 contains 13 residues. Germline V lookup: CDR1 DFQATT, CDR2 SNEGSKA (reference sequence). V lost 3 bases, J lost 4 bases, and 12 bases lay in between.

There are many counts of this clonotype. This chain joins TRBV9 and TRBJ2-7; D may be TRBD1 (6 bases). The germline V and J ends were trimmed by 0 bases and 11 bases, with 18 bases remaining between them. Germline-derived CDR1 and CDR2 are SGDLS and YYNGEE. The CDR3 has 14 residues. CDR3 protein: CASSVGNTGTKKYF. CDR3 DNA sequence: TGTGCCAGCAGCGTAGGAAACACGGGGACAAAAAAGTACTTC.

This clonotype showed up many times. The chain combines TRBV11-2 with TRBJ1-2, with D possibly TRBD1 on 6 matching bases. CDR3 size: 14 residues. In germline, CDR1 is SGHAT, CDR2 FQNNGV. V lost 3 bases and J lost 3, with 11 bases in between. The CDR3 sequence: CASSLGGAHYGYTF. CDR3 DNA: TGTGCCAGCAGCTTGGGGGGCGCCCACTATGGCTACACCTTC.

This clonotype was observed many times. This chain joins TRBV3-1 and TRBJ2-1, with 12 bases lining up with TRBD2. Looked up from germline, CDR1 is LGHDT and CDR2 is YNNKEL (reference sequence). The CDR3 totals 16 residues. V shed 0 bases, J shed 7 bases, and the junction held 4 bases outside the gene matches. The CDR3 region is CASSQDGGLAGNEQFF. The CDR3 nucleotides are TGTGCCAGCAGCCAAGATGGAGGACTAGCGGGGAATGAGCAGTTCTTC.

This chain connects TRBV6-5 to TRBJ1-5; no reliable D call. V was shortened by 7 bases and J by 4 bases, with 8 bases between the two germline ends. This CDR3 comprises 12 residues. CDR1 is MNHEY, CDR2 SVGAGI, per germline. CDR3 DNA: TGTGCCAGCACAGACGGTAATCAGCCCCAGCATTTT. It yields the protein CASTDGNQPQHF.

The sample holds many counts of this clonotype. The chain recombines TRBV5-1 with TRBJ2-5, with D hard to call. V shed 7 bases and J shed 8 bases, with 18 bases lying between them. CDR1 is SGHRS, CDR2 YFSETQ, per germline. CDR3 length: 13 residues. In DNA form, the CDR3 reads TGCGCCAGCGCCCCCCTTCCCGCTGAAACCCAGTACTTC. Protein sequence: CASAPLPAETQYF. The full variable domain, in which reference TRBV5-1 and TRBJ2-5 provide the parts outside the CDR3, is KAGVTQTPRYLIKTRGQQVTLSCSPISGHRSVSWYQQTPGQGLQFLFEYFSETQRNKGNFPGRFSGRQFSNSRSEMNVSTLELGDSALYLCASAPLPAETQYFGPGTRLLVL.

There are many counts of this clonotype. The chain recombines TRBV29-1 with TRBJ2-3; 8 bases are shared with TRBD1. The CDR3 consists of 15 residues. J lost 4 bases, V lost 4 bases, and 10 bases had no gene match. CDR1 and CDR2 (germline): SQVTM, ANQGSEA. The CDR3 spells CSVAPATGVSDTQYF. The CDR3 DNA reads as TGCAGCGTTGCTCCGGCGACAGGGGTTTCAGATACGCAGTATTTT.

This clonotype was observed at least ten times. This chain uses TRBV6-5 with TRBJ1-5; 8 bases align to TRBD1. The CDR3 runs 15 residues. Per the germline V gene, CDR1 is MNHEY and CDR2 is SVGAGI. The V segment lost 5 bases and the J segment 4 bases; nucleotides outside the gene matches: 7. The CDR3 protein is CASSTHRGANQPQHF. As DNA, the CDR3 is TGTGCCAGCAGTACCCACAGGGGGGCTAATCAGCCCCAGCATTTT.

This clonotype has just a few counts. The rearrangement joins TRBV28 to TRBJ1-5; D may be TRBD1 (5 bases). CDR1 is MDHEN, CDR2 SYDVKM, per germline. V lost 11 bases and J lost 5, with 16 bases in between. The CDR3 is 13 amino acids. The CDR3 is CACRGQGYQPQHF. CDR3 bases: TGTGCCTGCCGCGGGCAGGGCTATCAGCCCCAGCATTTT.

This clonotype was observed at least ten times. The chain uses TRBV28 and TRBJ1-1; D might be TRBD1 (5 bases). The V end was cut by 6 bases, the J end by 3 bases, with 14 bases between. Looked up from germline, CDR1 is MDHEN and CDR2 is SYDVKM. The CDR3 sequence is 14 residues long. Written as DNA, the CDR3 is TGTGCCAGCAGCCGTAGGGGCCGGGACACTGAAGCTTTCTTT. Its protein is CASSRRGRDTEAFF.

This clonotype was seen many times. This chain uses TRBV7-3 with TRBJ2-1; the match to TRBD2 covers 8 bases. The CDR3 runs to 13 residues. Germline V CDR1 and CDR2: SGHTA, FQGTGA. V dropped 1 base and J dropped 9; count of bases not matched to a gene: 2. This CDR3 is CASSLIAGTEQFF. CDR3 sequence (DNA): TGTGCCAGCAGCTTAATAGCGGGGACTGAGCAGTTCTTC.

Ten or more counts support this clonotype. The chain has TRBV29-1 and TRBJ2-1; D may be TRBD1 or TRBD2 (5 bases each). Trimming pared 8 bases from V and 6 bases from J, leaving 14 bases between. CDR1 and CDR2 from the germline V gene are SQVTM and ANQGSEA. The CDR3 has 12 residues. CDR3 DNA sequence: TGCAGCTCGGGGACGGCTGGCAATGAGCAGTTCTTC. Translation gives CSSGTAGNEQFF.